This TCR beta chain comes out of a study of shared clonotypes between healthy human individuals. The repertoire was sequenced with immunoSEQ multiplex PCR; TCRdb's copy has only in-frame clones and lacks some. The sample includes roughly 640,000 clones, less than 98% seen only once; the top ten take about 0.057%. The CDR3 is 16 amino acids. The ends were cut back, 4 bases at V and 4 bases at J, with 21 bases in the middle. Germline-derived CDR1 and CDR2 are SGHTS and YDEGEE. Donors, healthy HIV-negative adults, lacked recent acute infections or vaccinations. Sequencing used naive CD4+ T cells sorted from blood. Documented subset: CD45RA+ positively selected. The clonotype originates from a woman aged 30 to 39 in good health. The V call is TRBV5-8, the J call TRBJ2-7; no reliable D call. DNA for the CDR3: TGTGCCAGCAGCGCTATCTCCGGGTTAGCCCTTTACGAGCAGTACTTC. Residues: CASSAISGLALYEQYF.